This TCR beta chain derives from a study of cytotoxic CD8 clonotypes in ibrutinib-treated CLL. Across the study: Collecting the response samples happened after a median 12 months of treatment, with a range of 6 to 36.

TCRdb keeps only in-frame clones here, not all; method: immunoSEQ multiplex PCR. Among some 200,000 clones, approximately 72% were seen once, and the ten largest hold roughly 12%. V was pared by 0 bases and J by 10 bases, with 10 bases of the junction left unmatched. This CDR3 is 15 amino acids long. CDR1 and CDR2 from the germline V gene are SGDLS and YYNGEE. Study-wide findings and caveats: Baseline clonality exceeded age-matched healthy donors and tracked circulating CD8+ T-cell counts. Clonality climbed at ibrutinib response, then dropped toward baseline at progression.

This clone was found a few times. Its antigen is unidentified. The receptor was derived from a human donor with chronic lymphocytic leukemia. Sequences were derived from PBMCs, sampled after 24 months of ibrutinib treatment. The chain recombines TRBV9 with TRBJ2-5, with 9 bases matching TRBD2. In DNA, the CDR3 is TGTGCCAGCAGCGTAGAGGCTAGCGGGGCCCTAGGCCAGTACTTC. It yields the protein CASSVEASGALGQYF.